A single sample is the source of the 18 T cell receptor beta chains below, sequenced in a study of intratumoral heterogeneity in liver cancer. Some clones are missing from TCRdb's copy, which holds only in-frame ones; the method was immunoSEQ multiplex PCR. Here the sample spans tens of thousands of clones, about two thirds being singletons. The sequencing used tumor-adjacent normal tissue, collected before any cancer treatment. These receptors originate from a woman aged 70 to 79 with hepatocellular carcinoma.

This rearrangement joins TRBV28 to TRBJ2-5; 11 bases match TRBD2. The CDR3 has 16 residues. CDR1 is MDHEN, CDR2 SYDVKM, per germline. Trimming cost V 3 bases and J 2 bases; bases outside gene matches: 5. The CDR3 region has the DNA TGTGCCAGCAGTTTTCAGACTAGCGGGACACAAGAGACCCAGTACTTC. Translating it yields CASSFQTSGTQETQYF.

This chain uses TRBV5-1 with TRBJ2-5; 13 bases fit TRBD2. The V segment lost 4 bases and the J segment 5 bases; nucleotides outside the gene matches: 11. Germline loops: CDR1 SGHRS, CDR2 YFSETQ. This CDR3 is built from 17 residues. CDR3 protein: CASSLGTSGISSETQYF. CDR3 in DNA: TGCGCCAGCAGCCTTGGGACTAGCGGGATATCTTCGGAGACCCAGTACTTC. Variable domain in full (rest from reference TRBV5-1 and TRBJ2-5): KAGVTQTPRYLIKTRGQQVTLSCSPISGHRSVSWYQQTPGQGLQFLFEYFSETQRNKGNFPGRFSGRQFSNSRSEMNVSTLELGDSALYLCASSLGTSGISSETQYFGPGTRLLVL.

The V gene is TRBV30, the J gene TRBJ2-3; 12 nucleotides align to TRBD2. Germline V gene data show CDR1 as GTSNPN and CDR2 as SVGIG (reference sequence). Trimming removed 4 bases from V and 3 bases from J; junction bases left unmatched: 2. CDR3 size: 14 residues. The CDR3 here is CAWTSGRETDTQYF. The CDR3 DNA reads TGTGCCTGGACTAGCGGGAGGGAGACAGATACGCAGTATTTT.

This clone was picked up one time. CDR3 coding DNA: TGTGCCAGCAGCCAAGGGGGTCGGCCCCAAGAGACCCAGTACTTC. Amino acids: CASSQGGRPQETQYF. The genes are TRBV4-2 and TRBJ2-5; D uncertain. The CDR3 consists of 15 residues. V was trimmed by 1 base and J by 1 base, leaving 10 bases between them. Per germline, CDR1 LGHNA and CDR2 YNFKEQ.

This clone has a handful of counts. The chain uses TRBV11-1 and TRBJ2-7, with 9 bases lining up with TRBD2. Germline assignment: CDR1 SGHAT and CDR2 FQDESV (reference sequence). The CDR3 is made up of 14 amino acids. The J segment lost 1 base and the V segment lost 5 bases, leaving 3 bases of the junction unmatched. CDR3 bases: TGTGCCAGCAGCCCCAGCGGGGGGTCCTACGAGCAGTACTTC. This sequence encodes CASSPSGGSYEQYF.

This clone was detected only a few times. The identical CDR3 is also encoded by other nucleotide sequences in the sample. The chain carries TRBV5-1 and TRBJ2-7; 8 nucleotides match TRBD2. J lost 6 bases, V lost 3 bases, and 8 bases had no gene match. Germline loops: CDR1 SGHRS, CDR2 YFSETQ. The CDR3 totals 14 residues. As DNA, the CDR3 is TGCGCCAGCAGCTCCGCTAGCGGGTCGGGCGAGCAGTACTTC. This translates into CASSSASGSGEQYF.

This chain's CDR3 is CAAGGSFYGYTF. CDR3 in DNA: TGTGCCGCGGGAGGGAGTTTCTATGGCTACACCTTC. This rearrangement joins TRBV6-6 to TRBJ1-2, with no clear D. V lost 11 bases to trimming and J lost 4 bases, with 14 bases between them. The germline gives CDR1 MNHNY, CDR2 SVGAGI (reference sequence). The length of the CDR3 is 12 residues.

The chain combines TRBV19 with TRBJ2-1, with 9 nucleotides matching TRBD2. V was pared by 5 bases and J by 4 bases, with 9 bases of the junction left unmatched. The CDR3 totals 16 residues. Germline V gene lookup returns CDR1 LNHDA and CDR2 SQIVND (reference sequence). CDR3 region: CASSGGGGRRYNEQFF. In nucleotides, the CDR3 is TGTGCCAGTAGTGGCGGGGGGGGACGAAGGTACAATGAGCAGTTCTTC.

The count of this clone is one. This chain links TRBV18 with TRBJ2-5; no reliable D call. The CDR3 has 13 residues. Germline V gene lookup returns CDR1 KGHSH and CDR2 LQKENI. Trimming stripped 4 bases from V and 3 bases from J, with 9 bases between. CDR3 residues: CASSRVMEETQYF. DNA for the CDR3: TGTGCCAGCTCACGGGTCATGGAAGAGACCCAGTACTTC.

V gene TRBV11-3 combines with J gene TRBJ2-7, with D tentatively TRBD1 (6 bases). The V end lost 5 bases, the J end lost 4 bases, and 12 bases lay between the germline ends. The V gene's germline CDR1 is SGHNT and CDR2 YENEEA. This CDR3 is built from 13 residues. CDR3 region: CASSKDSPYEQYF. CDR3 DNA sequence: TGTGCCAGCAGCAAGGACAGCCCATACGAGCAGTACTTC.

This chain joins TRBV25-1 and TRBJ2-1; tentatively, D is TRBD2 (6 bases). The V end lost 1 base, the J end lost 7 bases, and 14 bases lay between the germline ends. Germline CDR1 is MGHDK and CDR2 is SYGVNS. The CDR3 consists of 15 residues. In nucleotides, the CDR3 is TGTGCCAGCAGTGAATCAGGAGGGAGGTTAAATGAGCAGTTCTTC. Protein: CASSESGGRLNEQFF. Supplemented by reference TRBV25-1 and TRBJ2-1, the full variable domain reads EADIYQTPRYLVIGTGKKITLECSQTMGHDKMYWYQQDPGMELHLIHYSYGVNSTEKGDLSSESTVSRIRTEHFPLTLESARPSHTSQYLCASSESGGRLNEQFFGPGTRLTVL.

The CDR3 region is CASSSAFRIAGKTYNEQFF. The CDR3, as DNA: TGTGCCAGCAGCTCCGCCTTCCGGATAGCGGGCAAGACCTACAATGAGCAGTTCTTC. V and J are TRBV5-6 and TRBJ2-1; 7 bases line up with TRBD2. The CDR3 length is 19 residues. Per the germline V gene, CDR1 is SGHDT and CDR2 is YYEEEE. J lost 2 bases, V lost 3 bases, and 17 bases had no gene match.

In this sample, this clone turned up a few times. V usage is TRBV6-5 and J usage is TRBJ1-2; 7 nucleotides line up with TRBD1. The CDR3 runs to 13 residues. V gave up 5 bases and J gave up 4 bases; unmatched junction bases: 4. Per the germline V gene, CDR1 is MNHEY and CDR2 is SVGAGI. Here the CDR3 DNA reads TGTGCCAGCAGTCTAGGGACAGCCTATGGCTACACCTTC. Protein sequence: CASSLGTAYGYTF.

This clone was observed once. CDR3 in DNA: TGTGCCAGCAGTGGTCCTAGCGGAGGGGAGACCCAGTACTTC. Translated, it gives CASSGPSGGETQYF. V is TRBV28 and J is TRBJ2-5; 7 bases fit TRBD2. This CDR3 contains 14 residues. V was pared by 5 bases and J by 5 bases, with 8 bases of the junction left unmatched. The germline V gene encodes CDR1 MDHEN and CDR2 SYDVKM. Full variable domain (outside the CDR3, taken from reference TRBV28 and TRBJ2-5): DVKVTQSSRYLVKRTGEKVFLECVQDMDHENMFWYRQDPGLGLRLIYFSYDVKMKEKGDIPEGYSVSREKKERFSLILESASTNQTSMYLCASSGPSGGETQYFGPGTRLLVL.

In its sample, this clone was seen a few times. The CDR3, as DNA: TGTGCCAGCATTGACGGTAACAGCAATCAGCCCCAGCATTTT. It yields the protein CASIDGNSNQPQHF. The chain uses TRBV6-1 and TRBJ1-5; D not certain. The CDR3 is 14 amino acids. Trimming shortened V by 7 bases and J by 1 base, and 11 bases separated the two germline ends. Germline CDR1 reads MNHNS; CDR2 reads SASEGT.

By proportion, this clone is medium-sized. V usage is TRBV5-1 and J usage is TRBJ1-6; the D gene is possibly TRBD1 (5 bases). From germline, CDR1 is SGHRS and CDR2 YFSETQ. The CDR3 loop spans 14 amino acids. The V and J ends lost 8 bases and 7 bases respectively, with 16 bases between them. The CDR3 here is CASKTGLRNSPLHF. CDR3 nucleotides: TGCGCCAGTAAAACGGGACTGAGAAATTCACCCCTCCACTTT. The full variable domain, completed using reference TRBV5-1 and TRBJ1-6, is KAGVTQTPRYLIKTRGQQVTLSCSPISGHRSVSWYQQTPGQGLQFLFEYFSETQRNKGNFPGRFSGRQFSNSRSEMNVSTLELGDSALYLCASKTGLRNSPLHFGNGTRLTVT.

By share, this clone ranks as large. CDR3 sequence reads: CASSLRQGALDEKLFF. In nucleotides, the CDR3 is TGTGCCAGCAGTTTACGACAGGGAGCCCTAGACGAAAAACTGTTTTTT. This rearrangement joins TRBV28 to TRBJ1-4, with TRBD1 matching over 7 bases. This CDR3 contains 16 residues. Trimming cost V 2 bases and J 8 bases; bases outside gene matches: 11. The V gene's germline CDR1 is MDHEN and CDR2 SYDVKM.

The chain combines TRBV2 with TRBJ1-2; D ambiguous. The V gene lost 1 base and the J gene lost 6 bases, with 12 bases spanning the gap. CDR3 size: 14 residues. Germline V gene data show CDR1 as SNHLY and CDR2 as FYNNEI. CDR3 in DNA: TGTGCCAGCAGTGAAGACTTGGGGTCTCATGGCTACACCTTC. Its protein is CASSEDLGSHGYTF. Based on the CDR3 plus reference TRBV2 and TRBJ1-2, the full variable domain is EPEVTQTPSHQVTQMGQEVILRCVPISNHLYFYWYRQILGQKVEFLVSFYNNEISEKSEIFDDQFSVERPDGSNFTLKIRSTKLEDSAMYFCASSEDLGSHGYTFGSGTRLTVV.